The text below deals with one T cell receptor (beta chain). Sequencing was performed with immunoSEQ multiplex PCR; in TCRdb, only in-frame clones are kept and a portion is missing. The table includes about 100,000 clones, more than 90% detected once. The data were taken from a study of blood T cell repertoires in COVID-19. Germline-derived CDR1 and CDR2 are SEHNR and FQNEAQ (reference sequence). CDR3 length: 17 residues. J was trimmed by 7 bases and V by 5 bases; bases with no gene match: 11. Sequencing was performed on peripheral blood. The chain has TRBV7-9 and TRBJ2-1; 13 bases are a match to TRBD2. This receptor was identified in a man in his 60s with acute or convalescent COVID-19. The CDR3 DNA is TGTGCCAGCAGCCGCAGACTAGCGGGAGGAGGTATGAATGAGCAGTTCTTC. This encodes CASSRRLAGGGMNEQFF.